Shown below are 27 T cell receptor beta chains from a single sample sequenced in a study of spatial heterogeneity in lung cancer. Time point of the sample: sample taken at primary tumor resection. Antigens for these TCRs are unknown. Findings and caveats of the study: The study found that expanded intratumoral alpha and beta TCR counts tracked tumor mutation counts.

TCRdb re-derived calls from the 5' RACE reads in MiXCR, one entry per CDR3 protein. The sample includes around 26,000 distinct CDR3 sequences, approximately 9.5% of them seen just once. Sequences were derived from lung tumor tissue, sampled at surgery. The source of these receptors is a male donor with early-stage non-small cell lung cancer.

This clonotype showed up many times. The J gene is TRBJ2-3, the V gene TRBV28; no clear D. V lost 5 bases, J lost 5 bases, and 8 bases lay in between. Germline V gives CDR1 MDHEN, CDR2 SYDVKM. The CDR3 runs 12 residues. CDR3 nucleotide sequence: TGTGCCAGCAGTCGGACGGGAGATACGCAGTATTTT. It encodes CASSRTGDTQYF.

This clonotype showed up just a few times. J is TRBJ2-5 and V is TRBV7-2; D might be TRBD2 (5 bases). The germline gives CDR1 SGHTA, CDR2 FQGNSA. The CDR3 is made up of 11 amino acids. V lost 6 bases and J lost 7, with 9 bases in between. This CDR3 reads CASRVEGTQYF. CDR3 coding DNA: TGTGCCAGCAGAGTAGAGGGGACCCAGTACTTC.

By proportion, this clonotype is medium-sized. The gene calls are TRBV7-3 and TRBJ2-1; maybe TRBD2 (6 bases). The CDR3 has 15 amino acids. Germline CDR1 and CDR2: SGHTA and FQGTGA. Trimming removed 3 bases from V and 6 bases from J, with 15 bases in between. The CDR3 DNA reads TGTGCCAGCAGCTTTGGGCAGGGAGGTGTCAATGAGCAGTTCTTC. Its translation is CASSFGQGGVNEQFF.

The CDR3 region has the DNA TGTGCCAGCAGTTTTACTAGCACCGGGGAGCTGTTTTTT. Translated: CASSFTSTGELFF. The chain carries TRBV28 and TRBJ2-2, with D possibly matching TRBD2 (5 bases). The length of the CDR3 is 13 residues. Germline V gene lookup returns CDR1 MDHEN and CDR2 SYDVKM. Trimming pared 3 bases from V and 4 bases from J, leaving 6 bases between. The variable domain in full, completed from reference TRBV28 and TRBJ2-2, reads DVKVTQSSRYLVKRTGEKVFLECVQDMDHENMFWYRQDPGLGLRLIYFSYDVKMKEKGDIPEGYSVSREKKERFSLILESASTNQTSMYLCASSFTSTGELFFGEGSRLTVL.

This clonotype was observed at least ten times. The chain's CDR3 is CSARGGWLGKDEQYF. CDR3 bases: TGCAGTGCTAGGGGTGGATGGCTCGGGAAGGACGAGCAGTACTTC. The rearrangement links TRBV20-1 to TRBJ2-7; possible D gene TRBD2, 5 bases. V was shortened by 3 bases and J by 5 bases, with 20 bases between the two germline ends. The length of the CDR3 is 15 residues. CDR1 is DFQATT and CDR2 is SNEGSKA in the germline V gene (reference sequence).

Within the sample, this clonotype is medium-sized. This sequence joins TRBV5-1 and TRBJ1-2; D gene unclear. The germline V gene encodes CDR1 SGHRS and CDR2 YFSETQ. This CDR3 is 12 amino acids long. V lost 4 bases and J lost 3, with 7 bases in between. As DNA, the CDR3 is TGCGCCAGCAGCCTCTTCGACTATGGCTACACCTTC. Its protein is CASSLFDYGYTF.

Ten or more counts support this clonotype. The J gene is TRBJ1-6, the V gene TRBV9, with 11 bases aligning to TRBD1. From germline, CDR1 is SGDLS and CDR2 YYNGEE. Trimming cost V 3 bases and J 7 bases; bases outside gene matches: 3. This CDR3 comprises 15 residues. The CDR3 loop reads CASSERDRGNSPLHF. The CDR3 coding sequence is TGTGCCAGCAGCGAACGGGACAGGGGGAATTCACCCCTCCACTTT.

This clonotype has just a few counts. The chain joins TRBV5-1 to TRBJ2-7; 11 bases match TRBD2. Trimming cost V 4 bases and J 6 bases; bases outside gene matches: 6. The germline V gene encodes CDR1 SGHRS and CDR2 YFSETQ. This CDR3 has 14 amino acids. CDR3 sequence reads: CASSAGTSGLEQYF. The DNA of the CDR3 is TGCGCCAGCAGCGCCGGGACTAGCGGCCTCGAGCAGTACTTC.

This clonotype appeared a few times. This rearrangement joins TRBV4-3 to TRBJ1-5; D gene ambiguous. Germline V gene data show CDR1 as LGHNA and CDR2 as YSLEER. The CDR3 is made up of 14 amino acids. V was trimmed by 0 bases and J by 0 bases, leaving 3 bases between them. CDR3 sequence: CASSQEFSNQPQHF. For the CDR3, the DNA is TGCGCCAGCAGCCAAGAATTTAGCAATCAGCCCCAGCATTTT.

V is TRBV10-3 and J is TRBJ2-3; TRBD1 matches 9 bases. The germline V gene encodes CDR1 ENHRY and CDR2 SYGVKD. V was pared by 6 bases and J by 4 bases, with 2 bases of the junction left unmatched. The CDR3 sequence is 13 residues long. CDR3 amino acids: CAIRTGGADTQYF. The CDR3 region has the DNA TGTGCCATCAGAACAGGGGGCGCAGATACGCAGTATTTT.

This clonotype came up a few times. The J gene is TRBJ2-2, the V gene TRBV7-2; TRBD1 matches at 10 bases. CDR3 length: 16 residues. Unmatched junction bases numbered 9, after V lost 5 bases and J lost 6 bases. CDR1 SGHTA and CDR2 FQGNSA come from the germline V gene. CDR3 protein: CASSRTGTGVAGELFF. The CDR3 nucleotides read TGTGCCAGCAGCCGGACCGGGACAGGGGTTGCCGGGGAGCTGTTTTTT.

The chain has TRBV7-6 and TRBJ2-3, with TRBD2 matching 7 bases. CDR1 is SGHVS, CDR2 FNYEAQ, per germline. This CDR3 spans 14 amino acids. V lost 5 bases to trimming and J lost 3 bases; unmatched junction nucleotides: 5. The CDR3 is CASSPVGGTDTQYF. The CDR3 nucleotides read TGTGCCAGCAGCCCAGTGGGGGGGACAGATACGCAGTATTTT.

This clonotype has just a few counts. The rearrangement links TRBV7-8 to TRBJ2-7, with TRBD2 matching 7 bases. Germline V gene sequence: CDR1 SGHVS, CDR2 FQNEAQ. This CDR3 contains 11 residues. The V and J ends lost 5 bases and 8 bases, in that order; junction bases with no gene match: 3. CDR3 protein: CASSLRGKQYF. The CDR3 DNA is TGTGCCAGCAGCCTGCGGGGGAAGCAGTACTTC.

Ten or more counts support this clonotype. The chain carries TRBV14 and TRBJ2-7; 10 bases fit TRBD2. CDR1 and CDR2 from the germline V gene are SGHDN and FVKESK. Trimming took 8 bases from V and 0 from J; bases not matched to a gene: 1. This CDR3 is built from 13 residues. The CDR3 bases are TGTGCCAGCCGGACTAGCGGCTCCTACGAGCAGTACTTC. Its translation: CASRTSGSYEQYF.

This clonotype was seen ten or more times. This rearrangement joins TRBV6-5 to TRBJ1-2; D perhaps matches TRBD1 (5 bases). V dropped 4 bases and J dropped 0 bases, with 9 bases sitting between them. The length of the CDR3 is 14 residues. Germline-derived CDR1 and CDR2 are MNHEY and SVGAGI. The CDR3 sequence is CASSFGRANYGYTF. The CDR3 DNA reads TGTGCCAGCAGTTTTGGCAGGGCTAACTATGGCTACACCTTC.

In this sample, this clonotype turned up many times. The chain joins TRBV7-2 to TRBJ2-1; D is unclear. Deletions cut 2 bases from V and 10 bases from J, with 9 bases between. CDR1 SGHTA and CDR2 FQGNSA come from the germline V gene. The CDR3 is 12 residues long. This CDR3 reads CASSLIQPEQFF. CDR3 nucleotides: TGTGCCAGCAGCTTAATCCAGCCCGAGCAGTTCTTC.

This clonotype came up many times. V is TRBV29-1 and J is TRBJ2-5, with D unclear. The CDR3 loop spans 13 amino acids. The V end was cut by 5 bases, the J end by 4 bases, with 14 bases between. Germline loops: CDR1 SQVTM, CDR2 ANQGSEA. The CDR3 sequence: CSVSPATRETQYF. CDR3 bases: TGCAGCGTTTCACCCGCGACAAGAGAGACCCAGTACTTC.

This clonotype appeared a few times. The gene calls are TRBV3-1 and TRBJ2-1, with D possibly TRBD2 on 6 matching bases. Trimming removed 0 bases from V and 15 bases from J, with 15 bases in between. Germline loops: CDR1 LGHDT, CDR2 YNNKEL (reference sequence). The CDR3 is 13 amino acids. The CDR3 region is CASSQDEEGSRFF. CDR3 nucleotide sequence: TGTGCCAGCAGCCAAGATGAGGAGGGAAGCCGGTTCTTC.

As concerns this clonotype: This may arise from a read error, as a much more abundant clone is one base away. The chain uses TRBV4-3 and TRBJ2-3, with 8 bases aligning to TRBD1. V shed 1 base and J 6 bases; nucleotides not matched to a gene: 9. The CDR3 contains 16 residues. Germline values: CDR1 LGHNA, CDR2 YSLEER. CDR3 bases: TGCGCCAGCAGCCAAGGCGAGACAGGGGCGAGGGATACGCAGTATTTT. It codes for CASSQGETGARDTQYF.

This clonotype was detected ten times or more. The rearrangement uses TRBV7-2 and TRBJ2-1, with D unresolved. This CDR3 comprises 15 residues. CDR1 and CDR2 (germline): SGHTA, FQGNSA. Trimming cost V 0 bases and J 6 bases, with 12 bases left between them. The CDR3 region is CASSLANTNSNEQFF. The CDR3 DNA sequence: TGTGCCAGCAGCTTAGCTAATACTAACTCCAATGAGCAGTTCTTC.

The chain couples TRBV18 to TRBJ1-1; unclear D gene. CDR3 length equals 15 residues. Between the trimmed V and J ends, which lost 3 bases and 5 bases, there was a span of 16 bases. Germline V gives CDR1 KGHSH, CDR2 LQKENI. CDR3 DNA: TGTGCCAGCTCACCCACCGGAGAGTCGGGGACTGAAGCTTTCTTT. It codes for CASSPTGESGTEAFF.

The V gene is TRBV10-1, the J gene TRBJ1-1; D gene uncertain. Per the germline V gene, CDR1 is WNHNN and CDR2 is SYGVQD (reference sequence). The CDR3 has 13 residues. Trimming stripped 7 bases from V and 4 bases from J, with 13 bases between. In DNA form, the CDR3 reads TGCGCCAGCAAAAACGGGGATGGCACTGAAGCTTTCTTT. This encodes CASKNGDGTEAFF.

This clonotype was seen ten or more times. The chain carries TRBV29-1 and TRBJ2-1; 7 nucleotides line up with TRBD2. From germline, CDR1 is SQVTM and CDR2 ANQGSEA. The CDR3 spans 14 residues. Trimming cost V 6 bases and J 0 bases; bases outside gene matches: 5. The CDR3, as DNA: TGCAGCGTCGGATGGGGGGGCTCCTACAATGAGCAGTTCTTC. This codes for CSVGWGGSYNEQFF.

This clonotype is labeled as medium-sized. The J gene is TRBJ2-7, the V gene TRBV3-1; D not resolved. Trimming removed 2 bases from V and 7 bases from J, with 21 bases in between. Germline values: CDR1 LGHDT, CDR2 YNNKEL (reference sequence). The CDR3 spans 16 residues. The DNA of the CDR3 is TGTGCCAGCAGCCAATACCCGGAGAGTTCTGGATTTGAGCAGTACTTC. Protein sequence: CASSQYPESSGFEQYF.

This clonotype was detected many times. The J gene is TRBJ2-1, the V gene TRBV7-8, with D maybe TRBD2 (5 bases). V was shortened by 2 bases and J by 2 bases, with 13 bases between the two germline ends. This CDR3 has 16 amino acids. Looked up from germline, CDR1 is SGHVS and CDR2 is FQNEAQ. CDR3 residues: CASSLTRPTTYNEQFF. DNA of the CDR3: TGTGCCAGCAGCTTAACTAGACCTACTACCTACAATGAGCAGTTCTTC.

V is TRBV6-2 or TRBV6-3 and J is TRBJ1-1, with 9 bases identical to TRBD1. The junction had 5 bases not matched to a gene; V was cut back by 4 bases and J by 2 bases. Germline V gene data show CDR1 as MNHEY and CDR2 as SVGEGT. The CDR3 extends over 15 amino acids. This CDR3 reads CASSLSDRGNTEAFF. Written as DNA, the CDR3 is TGTGCCAGCAGTTTATCGGACAGGGGAAACACTGAAGCTTTCTTT.

There are many counts of this clonotype. V and J are TRBV5-1 and TRBJ2-1; 7 bases align to TRBD2. The germline V gene encodes CDR1 SGHRS and CDR2 YFSETQ. The trim removed 0 bases at V and 10 bases at J, leaving 4 bases unmatched. This CDR3 region has 13 residues. For the CDR3, the DNA is TGCGCCAGCAGCTTGGATAGCGGGTGGGAGCAGTTCTTC. Translation gives CASSLDSGWEQFF.